The clone carrying this T cell receptor (beta chain) was counted between two and nine times. Antigen unknown. V was clipped by 0 bases and J by 6 bases; unmatched bases: 16. The germline V gene has CDR1 SQVTM and CDR2 ANQGSEA. CDR3 length: 18 residues. The data originate from a study of T cells after yellow fever vaccination. The wider study: Libraries from low-cell-number fractions were prepared with the SMART-Seq v4 Ultra Low Input RNA kit.

TCRdb passed the 5' RACE reads through MiXCR, listing each CDR3 protein once. Among some 400,000 distinct CDR3 sequences listed, around a sixth were seen once. General observations from the study: Peaking on day 5 versus 15, the secondary response was faster but weaker.

The J gene is TRBJ2-3, the V gene TRBV29-1; 9 nucleotides agree with TRBD2. Sequenced here: PBMCs, sampled before the yellow fever booster vaccination. The TCR comes from a man aged 18 to 29 who received the YFV17D yellow fever vaccine. The CDR3, as DNA: TGCAGCGTTGAAGATCGGGATGGACTAGCGATACTAGCGGATACGCAGTATTTT. Amino acids: CSVEDRDGLAILADTQYF.